The rows below give T cell receptor beta chains drawn from one sample of a study of blood T cell repertoires in COVID-19. Profiled with immunoSEQ multiplex PCR; TCRdb holds only in-frame clones, not every one. Here the sample spans 80,000 to 90,000 clones, around 87% being singletons. Source material: peripheral blood. The receptor set was obtained from a man aged 35 to 55 with acute or convalescent COVID-19. Each CDR3 is given without its conserved first and last residue. D genes are given only for firm matches.

J gene | V gene | D gene | CDR3 protein
TRBJ2-6 | TRBV10-3 | TRBD1 | AISGAGQGVGSGANVLT
TRBJ1-1 | TRBV29-1 | TRBD1 | SARDRPMNTEAF
TRBJ2-3 | TRBV19 | TRBD2 | ASSFPTASGSLGTDTQY
TRBJ1-2 | TRBV5-1 | NA | ASSGAGGSNYGYT
TRBJ1-1 | TRBV30 | NA | AWSKQRMNTEAF
TRBJ2-1 | TRBV7-9 | TRBD2 | ASSRPGLAGREQF
TRBJ1-5 | TRBV3-1/TRBV3-2 | NA | ASSQAGRNQPQH
TRBJ1-1 | TRBV7-3 | NA | ASSLTNRQEAF
TRBJ1-5 | TRBV5-1 | TRBD1 | ASSSGQVGQPQH
TRBJ2-5 | TRBV5-6 | TRBD2 | ASSRSRLGLATRETQY
TRBJ2-7 | TRBV4-1 | TRBD2 | ASSRGLAEFSYEQY
TRBJ2-5 | TRBV6-5 | TRBD1 | ASSRPGQGKETQY
TRBJ2-5 | TRBV5-4 | TRBD1 | ASSPGQVMKETQY
TRBJ1-2 | TRBV29-1 | NA | SVVRVGGGVVYT
TRBJ2-7 | TRBV10-2 | TRBD2 | ASTEGTSGYRKQY
TRBJ1-6 | TRBV29-1 | NA | SVRTGGDNSPLH
TRBJ2-7 | TRBV10-3 | TRBD1 | AIRDREASYEQY
TRBJ2-1 | TRBV15 | TRBD2 | ATREGVAGFYNEQF
TRBJ2-3 | TRBV24-1 | TRBD2 | ATSDSTPLAGGLTDTQY
TRBJ1-1 | TRBV9 | NA | ASSPQSGNTEAF
TRBJ2-1 | TRBV3-1/TRBV3-2 | TRBD2 | ASSPSGTRNEQF
TRBJ2-2 | TRBV19 | TRBD2 | ASSFQGLAGAHANTGELF
TRBJ1-3 | TRBV11-2 | NA | ASSPAGGNTIY
TRBJ1-4 | TRBV29-1 | NA | SVEDRDTTTNEKLF
TRBJ1-3 | TRBV5-6 | NA | ASSLVSSGNTIY
TRBJ1-1 | TRBV18 | NA | ASSPGNSNTEAF
TRBJ2-7 | TRBV21-1 | NA | ASTRFGSHGSYEQY
TRBJ1-1 | TRBV12-3/TRBV12-4 | NA | ASSPGSGGEAF
TRBJ2-3 | TRBV11-3 | NA | ASSSNPTDTQY
TRBJ2-1 | TRBV6-6 | TRBD2 | ASSYLAGGNRNEQF
TRBJ2-3 | TRBV7-8 | NA | ASSLRDSGTDTQY
TRBJ1-6 | TRBV9 | TRBD1 | ASRGGTGPNSPLH
TRBJ2-2 | TRBV7-9 | NA | ASSLVVTGNTGELF
TRBJ1-5 | TRBV2 | NA | ASSDRSNQPQH
TRBJ2-7 | TRBV18 | NA | ASSPPGDYEQY
TRBJ2-5 | TRBV2 | NA | ASSETGVKEETQY
TRBJ1-5 | TRBV27 | TRBD1 | ASSFSGQPNQPQH
TRBJ1-2 | TRBV12-5 | NA | ASGLRQAVFGRGYT
TRBJ1-1 | TRBV12-3/TRBV12-4 | NA | ASSLDSNTEAF
TRBJ1-2 | TRBV5-5 | NA | ASSLVAAKTGYGYT
TRBJ1-3 | TRBV15 | NA | ATSRDRGIQGNTIY
TRBJ2-3 | TRBV24-1 | TRBD2 | ATSDPGLRGSNTQY
TRBJ2-5 | TRBV18 | TRBD2 | ASSPGRVDSLYQETQY
TRBJ1-1 | TRBV29-1 | NA | SKTQGNEAF
TRBJ2-1 | TRBV6-5 | NA | ASSPDGNEQF
TRBJ1-1 | TRBV19 | TRBD1 | AVRGRQGNTEAF
TRBJ1-5 | TRBV24-1 | NA | ATQRSDNQPQH
TRBJ2-2 | TRBV6-5 | TRBD1 | ASSTGQGGTGELF
TRBJ1-5 | TRBV7-2 | TRBD1 | ASSSPDRVPGQPQH
TRBJ1-6 | TRBV9 | NA | ASSVAGSYNSPLH
TRBJ2-7 | TRBV12-3/TRBV12-4 | NA | ASRRTQTYEQY
TRBJ1-1 | TRBV5-1 | NA | ASRYDNRKLNTEAF
TRBJ1-1 | TRBV7-3 | NA | ASSLEAGRTEAF
TRBJ2-7 | TRBV7-2 | TRBD2 | ASSARAGAIYEQY
TRBJ1-6 | TRBV27 | NA | ASSWTASTSPLH
TRBJ2-1 | TRBV6-5 | TRBD2 | ASSGTSGYNEQF
TRBJ2-7 | TRBV5-5 | NA | ASSFGASIYEQY